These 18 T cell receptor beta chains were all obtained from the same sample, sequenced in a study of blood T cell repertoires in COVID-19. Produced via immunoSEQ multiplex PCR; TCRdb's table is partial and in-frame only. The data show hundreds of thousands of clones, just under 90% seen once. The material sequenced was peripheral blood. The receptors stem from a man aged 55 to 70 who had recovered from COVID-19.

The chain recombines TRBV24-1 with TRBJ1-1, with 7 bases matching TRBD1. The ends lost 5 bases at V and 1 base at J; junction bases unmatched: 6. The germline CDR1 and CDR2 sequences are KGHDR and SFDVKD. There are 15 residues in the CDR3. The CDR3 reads CATSGTGATNTEAFF. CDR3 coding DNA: TGTGCCACCAGTGGAACAGGGGCGACGAACACTGAAGCTTTCTTT.

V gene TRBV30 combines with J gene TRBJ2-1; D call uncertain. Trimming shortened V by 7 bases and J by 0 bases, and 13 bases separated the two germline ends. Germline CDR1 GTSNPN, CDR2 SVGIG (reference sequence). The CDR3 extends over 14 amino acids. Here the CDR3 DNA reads TGTGCCTTTACGAGGAGCAGCTCCTACAATGAGCAGTTCTTC. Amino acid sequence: CAFTRSSSYNEQFF.

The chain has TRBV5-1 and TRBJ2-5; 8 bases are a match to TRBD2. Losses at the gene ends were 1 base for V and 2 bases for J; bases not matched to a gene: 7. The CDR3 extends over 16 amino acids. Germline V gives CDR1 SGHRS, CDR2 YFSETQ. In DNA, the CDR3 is TGCGCCAGCAGCTTGATGGCGGGAGGAGGACAAGAGACCCAGTACTTC. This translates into CASSLMAGGGQETQYF.

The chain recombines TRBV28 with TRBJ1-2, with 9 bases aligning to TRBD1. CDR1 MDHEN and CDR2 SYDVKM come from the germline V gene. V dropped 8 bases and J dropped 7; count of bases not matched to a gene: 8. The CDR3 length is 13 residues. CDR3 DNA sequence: TGTGCCAGCGGGGAAACAGGGGGCTCTGGCTACACCTTC. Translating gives CASGETGGSGYTF.

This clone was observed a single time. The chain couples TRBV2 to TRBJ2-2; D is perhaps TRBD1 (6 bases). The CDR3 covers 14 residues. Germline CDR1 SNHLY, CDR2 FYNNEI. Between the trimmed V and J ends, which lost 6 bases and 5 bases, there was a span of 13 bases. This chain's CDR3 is CASRPQGSTGELFF. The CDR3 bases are TGTGCCAGCAGACCTCAGGGGAGTACCGGGGAGCTGTTTTTT.

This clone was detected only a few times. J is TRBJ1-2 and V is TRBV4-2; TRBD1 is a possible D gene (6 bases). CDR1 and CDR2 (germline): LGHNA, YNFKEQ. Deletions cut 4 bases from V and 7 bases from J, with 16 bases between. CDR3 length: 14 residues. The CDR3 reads CASSLQQRDTGYTF. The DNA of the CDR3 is TGTGCCAGCAGCCTACAGCAACGGGACACTGGCTACACCTTC.

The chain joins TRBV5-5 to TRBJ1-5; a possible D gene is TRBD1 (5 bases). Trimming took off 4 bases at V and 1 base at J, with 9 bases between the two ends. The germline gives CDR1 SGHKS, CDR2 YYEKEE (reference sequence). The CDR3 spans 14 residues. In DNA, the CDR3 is TGTGCCAGCAGCCAGCGGGGGAGCAATCAGCCCCAGCATTTT. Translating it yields CASSQRGSNQPQHF.

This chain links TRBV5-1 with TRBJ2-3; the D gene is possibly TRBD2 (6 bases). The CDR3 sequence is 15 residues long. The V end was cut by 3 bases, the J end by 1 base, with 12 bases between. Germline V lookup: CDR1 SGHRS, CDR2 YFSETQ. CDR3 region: CASSSTGVGTDTQYF. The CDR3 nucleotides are TGCGCCAGCAGCTCCACGGGGGTAGGCACAGATACGCAGTATTTT.

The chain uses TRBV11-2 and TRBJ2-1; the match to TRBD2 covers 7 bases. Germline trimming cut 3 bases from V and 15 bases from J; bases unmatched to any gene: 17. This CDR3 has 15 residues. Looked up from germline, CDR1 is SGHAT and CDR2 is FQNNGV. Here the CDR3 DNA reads TGTGCCAGCAGCTTTGGGAGGGGCCGCGCTAGGGGTCCGTTCTTC. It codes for CASSFGRGRARGPFF.

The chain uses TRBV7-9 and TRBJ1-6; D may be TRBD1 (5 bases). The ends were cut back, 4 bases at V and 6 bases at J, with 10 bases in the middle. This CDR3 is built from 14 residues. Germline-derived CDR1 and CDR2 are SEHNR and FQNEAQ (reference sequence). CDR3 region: CASSSGQINSPLHF. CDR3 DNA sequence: TGTGCCAGCAGCTCTGGACAAATTAATTCACCCCTCCACTTT.

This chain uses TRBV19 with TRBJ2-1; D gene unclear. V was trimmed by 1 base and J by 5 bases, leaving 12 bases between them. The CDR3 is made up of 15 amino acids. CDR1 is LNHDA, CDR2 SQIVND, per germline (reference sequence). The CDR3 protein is CASSIVDSPNNEQFF. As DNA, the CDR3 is TGTGCCAGTAGTATAGTAGATTCCCCCAACAATGAGCAGTTCTTC.

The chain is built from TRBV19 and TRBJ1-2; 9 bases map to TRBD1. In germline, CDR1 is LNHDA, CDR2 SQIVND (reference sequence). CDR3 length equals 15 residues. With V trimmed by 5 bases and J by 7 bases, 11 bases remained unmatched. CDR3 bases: TGTGCCAGTAGTTCACCGGGACAGGGCATGCCTGGCTACACCTTC. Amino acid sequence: CASSSPGQGMPGYTF. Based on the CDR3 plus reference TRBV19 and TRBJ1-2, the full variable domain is DGGITQSPKYLFRKEGQNVTLSCEQNLNHDAMYWYRQDPGQGLRLIYYSQIVNDFQKGDIAEGYSVSREKKESFPLTVTSAQKNPTAFYLCASSSPGQGMPGYTFGSGTRLTVV.

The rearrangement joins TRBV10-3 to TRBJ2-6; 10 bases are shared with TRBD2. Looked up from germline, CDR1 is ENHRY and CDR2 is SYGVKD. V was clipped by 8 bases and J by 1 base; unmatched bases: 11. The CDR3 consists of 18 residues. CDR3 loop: CAISVSGGFRSGANVLTF. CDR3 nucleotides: TGTGCCATCTCGGTTAGCGGGGGGTTTCGGTCTGGGGCCAACGTCCTGACTTTC.

The CDR3: CASSPDRGGEKLFF. The CDR3 DNA reads as TGCGCCAGCAGCCCTGACAGGGGAGGGGAAAAACTGTTTTTT. The rearrangement joins TRBV5-1 to TRBJ1-4; TRBD1 matches at 8 bases. The germline gives CDR1 SGHRS, CDR2 YFSETQ. J gave up 8 bases and V 4 bases, and 7 bases lay outside the gene matches. This CDR3 has 14 residues.

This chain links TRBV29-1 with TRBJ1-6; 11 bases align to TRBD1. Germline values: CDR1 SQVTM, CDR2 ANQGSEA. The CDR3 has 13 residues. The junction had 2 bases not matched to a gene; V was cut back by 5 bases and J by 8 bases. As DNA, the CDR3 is TGCAGCGTTTGGACAGGGGGCGATTCACCCCTCCACTTT. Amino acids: CSVWTGGDSPLHF.

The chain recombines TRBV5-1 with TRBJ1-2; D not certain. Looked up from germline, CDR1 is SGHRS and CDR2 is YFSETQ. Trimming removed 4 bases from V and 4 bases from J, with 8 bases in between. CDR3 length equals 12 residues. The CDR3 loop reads CASSADIYGYTF. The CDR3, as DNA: TGCGCCAGCAGCGCCGACATCTATGGCTACACCTTC.

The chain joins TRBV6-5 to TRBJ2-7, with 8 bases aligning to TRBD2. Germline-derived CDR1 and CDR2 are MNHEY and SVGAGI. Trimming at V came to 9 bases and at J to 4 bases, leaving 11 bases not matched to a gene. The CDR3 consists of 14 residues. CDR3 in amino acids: CASRRAGGLYEQYF. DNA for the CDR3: TGTGCCAGTAGGAGGGCGGGAGGCCTATACGAGCAGTACTTC.

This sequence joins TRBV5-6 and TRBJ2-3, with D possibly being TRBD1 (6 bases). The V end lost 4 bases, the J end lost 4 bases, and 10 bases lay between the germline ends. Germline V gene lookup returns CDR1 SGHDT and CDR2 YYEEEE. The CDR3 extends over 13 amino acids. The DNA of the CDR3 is TGTGCCAGCAGCAAACAGGGTCCAGATACGCAGTATTTT. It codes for CASSKQGPDTQYF.